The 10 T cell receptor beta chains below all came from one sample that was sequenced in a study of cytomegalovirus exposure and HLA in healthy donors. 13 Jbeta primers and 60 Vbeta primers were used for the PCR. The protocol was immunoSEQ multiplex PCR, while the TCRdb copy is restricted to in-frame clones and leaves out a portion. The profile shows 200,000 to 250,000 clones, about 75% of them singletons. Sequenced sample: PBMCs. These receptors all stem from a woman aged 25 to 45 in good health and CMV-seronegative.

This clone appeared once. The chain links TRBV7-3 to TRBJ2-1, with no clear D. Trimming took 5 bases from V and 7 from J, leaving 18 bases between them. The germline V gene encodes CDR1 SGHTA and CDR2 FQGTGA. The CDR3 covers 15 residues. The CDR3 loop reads CASSQQPIGMNEQFF. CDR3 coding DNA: TGTGCCAGCAGCCAACAGCCGATAGGAATGAATGAGCAGTTCTTC.

CDR3 nucleotides: TGTGCCACGGGGCGGGATCGCTCCTACAATGAGCAGTTCTTC. This sequence encodes CATGRDRSYNEQFF. This rearrangement joins TRBV19 to TRBJ2-1, with a possible D match to TRBD2 (6 bases). The length of the CDR3 is 14 residues. V lost 10 bases to trimming and J lost 0 bases, with 13 bases between them. In germline, CDR1 is LNHDA, CDR2 SQIVND (reference sequence).

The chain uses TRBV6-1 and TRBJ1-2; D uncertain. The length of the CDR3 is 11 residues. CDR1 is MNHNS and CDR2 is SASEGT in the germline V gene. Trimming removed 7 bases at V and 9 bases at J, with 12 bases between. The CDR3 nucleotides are TGTGCCAGCATGGGGAGGTCCCGCTACACCTTC. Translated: CASMGRSRYTF.

The CDR3 region has the DNA TGTGCCAGCAGCTCGACAGGGGTAGGAGGCTACACCTTC. Protein product: CASSSTGVGGYTF. The rearrangement joins TRBV5-4 to TRBJ1-2; 8 positions match TRBD1. After removal of 3 bases from V and 8 bases from J, the junction contained 6 bases not matched to a gene. The CDR3 covers 13 residues. Germline assignment: CDR1 SGHNT and CDR2 YYREEE (reference sequence). Based on the CDR3 plus reference TRBV5-4 and TRBJ1-2, the full variable domain is ETGVTQSPTHLIKTRGQQVTLRCSSQSGHNTVSWYQQALGQGPQFIFQYYREEENGRGNFPPRFSGLQFPNYSSELNVNALELDDSALYLCASSSTGVGGYTFGSGTRLTVV.

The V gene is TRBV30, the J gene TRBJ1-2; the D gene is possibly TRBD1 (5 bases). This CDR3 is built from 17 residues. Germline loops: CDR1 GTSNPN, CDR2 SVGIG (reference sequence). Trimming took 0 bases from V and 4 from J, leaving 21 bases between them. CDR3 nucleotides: TGTGCCTGGAGTGTACGGGTCTTACCGGGGGGTTCCTATGGCTACACCTTC. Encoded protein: CAWSVRVLPGGSYGYTF.

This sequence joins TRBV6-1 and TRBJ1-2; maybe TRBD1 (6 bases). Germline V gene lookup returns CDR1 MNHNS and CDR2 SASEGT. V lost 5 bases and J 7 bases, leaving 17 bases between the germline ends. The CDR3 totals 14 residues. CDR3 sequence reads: CASSITTGPLGYTF. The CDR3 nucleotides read TGTGCCAGCAGTATAACGACAGGACCCCTTGGCTACACCTTC.

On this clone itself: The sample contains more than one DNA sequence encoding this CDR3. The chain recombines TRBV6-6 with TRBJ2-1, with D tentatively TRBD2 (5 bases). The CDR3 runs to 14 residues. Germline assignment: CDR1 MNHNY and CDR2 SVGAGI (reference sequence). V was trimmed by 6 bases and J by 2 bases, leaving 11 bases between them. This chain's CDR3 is CASSLSGTYNEQFF. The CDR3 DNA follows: TGTGCCAGCAGCCTAAGCGGAACCTACAATGAGCAGTTCTTC.

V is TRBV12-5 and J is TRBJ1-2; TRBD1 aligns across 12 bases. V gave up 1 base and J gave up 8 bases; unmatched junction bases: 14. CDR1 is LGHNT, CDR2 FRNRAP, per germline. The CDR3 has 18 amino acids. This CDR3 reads CASGLDPGTGGDLMGYTF. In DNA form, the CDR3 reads TGTGCTAGTGGTTTGGACCCGGGGACAGGGGGCGACCTGATGGGCTACACCTTC.

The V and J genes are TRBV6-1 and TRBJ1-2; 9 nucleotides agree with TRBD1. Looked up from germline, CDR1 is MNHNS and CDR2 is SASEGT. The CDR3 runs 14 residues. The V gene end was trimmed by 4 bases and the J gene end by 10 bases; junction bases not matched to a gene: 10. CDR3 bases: TGTGCCAGCAGTGTGCGGGGGACAGGGTCACTCTACACCTTC. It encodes CASSVRGTGSLYTF.

The CDR3 loop is CSAVTDIGELFF. CDR3 coding DNA: TGCAGCGCCGTTACAGATATCGGGGAGCTGTTTTTT. The genes are TRBV29-1 and TRBJ2-2, with D unresolved. Germline values: CDR1 SQVTM, CDR2 ANQGSEA. V was shortened by 7 bases and J by 7 bases, with 13 bases between the two germline ends. The CDR3 covers 12 residues.